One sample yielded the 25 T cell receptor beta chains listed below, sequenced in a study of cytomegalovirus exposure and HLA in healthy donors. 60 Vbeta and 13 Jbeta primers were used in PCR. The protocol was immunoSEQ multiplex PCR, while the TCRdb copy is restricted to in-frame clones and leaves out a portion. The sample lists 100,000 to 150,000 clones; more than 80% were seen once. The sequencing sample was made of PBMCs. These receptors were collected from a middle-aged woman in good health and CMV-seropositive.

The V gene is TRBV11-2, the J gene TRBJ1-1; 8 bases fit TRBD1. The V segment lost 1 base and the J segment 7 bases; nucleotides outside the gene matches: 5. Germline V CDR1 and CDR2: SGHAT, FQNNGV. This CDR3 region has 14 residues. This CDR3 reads CASSLGRGHGEAFF. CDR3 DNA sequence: TGTGCCAGCAGCTTAGGCAGGGGGCATGGTGAAGCTTTCTTT.

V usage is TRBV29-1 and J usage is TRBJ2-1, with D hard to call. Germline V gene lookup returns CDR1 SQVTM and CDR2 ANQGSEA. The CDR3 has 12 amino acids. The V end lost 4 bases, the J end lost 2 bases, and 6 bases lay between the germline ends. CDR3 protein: CSVVTAYNEQFF. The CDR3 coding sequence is TGCAGCGTTGTAACAGCCTACAATGAGCAGTTCTTC.

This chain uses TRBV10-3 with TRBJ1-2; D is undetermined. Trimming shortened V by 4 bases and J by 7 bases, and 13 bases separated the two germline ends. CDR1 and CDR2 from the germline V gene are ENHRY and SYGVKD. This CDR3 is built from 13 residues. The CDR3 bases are TGTGCCATCAGTGGGCCCTTGTCCCCTGGCTACACCTTC. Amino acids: CAISGPLSPGYTF.

CDR3 nucleotides: TGCGCCAGCAGTGACCCCGCCGGGACAGGCCTTTATAATGAAAAACTGTTTTTT. It translates to CASSDPAGTGLYNEKLFF. V is TRBV10-2 and J is TRBJ1-4, with TRBD1 matching 8 bases. The length of the CDR3 is 18 residues. Per germline, CDR1 WSHSY and CDR2 SAAADI. The J segment lost 4 bases and the V segment lost 3 bases, leaving 13 bases of the junction unmatched.

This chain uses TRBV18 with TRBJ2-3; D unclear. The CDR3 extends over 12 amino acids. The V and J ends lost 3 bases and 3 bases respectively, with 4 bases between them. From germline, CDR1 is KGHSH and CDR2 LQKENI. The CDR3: CASSPSTDTQYF. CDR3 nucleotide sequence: TGTGCCAGCTCACCTTCTACAGATACGCAGTATTTT.

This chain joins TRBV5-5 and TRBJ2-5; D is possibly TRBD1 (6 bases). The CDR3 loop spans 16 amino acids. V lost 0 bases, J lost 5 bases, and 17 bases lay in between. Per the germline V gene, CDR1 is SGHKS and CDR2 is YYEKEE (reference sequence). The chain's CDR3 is CASSLGGRGSLETQYF. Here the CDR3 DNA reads TGTGCCAGCAGCTTGGGAGGCAGGGGTTCGTTGGAGACCCAGTACTTC.

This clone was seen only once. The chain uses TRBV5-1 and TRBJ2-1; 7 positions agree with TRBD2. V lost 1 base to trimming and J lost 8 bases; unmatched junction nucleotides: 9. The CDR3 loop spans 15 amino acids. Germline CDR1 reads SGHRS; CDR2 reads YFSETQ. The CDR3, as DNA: TGCGCCAGCAGCTTGTTCCACGGGACTAAAGATGAGCAGTTCTTC. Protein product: CASSLFHGTKDEQFF.

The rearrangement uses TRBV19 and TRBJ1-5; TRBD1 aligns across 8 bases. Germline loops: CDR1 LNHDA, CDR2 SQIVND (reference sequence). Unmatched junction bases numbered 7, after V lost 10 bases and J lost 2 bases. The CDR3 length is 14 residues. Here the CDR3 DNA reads TGTGCCATCGCCTTGACAGGGGGCAATCAGCCCCAGCATTTT. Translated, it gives CAIALTGGNQPQHF.

Here the CDR3 DNA reads TGTGCCAGCAGCCCCCTTAGCACAGATACGCAGTATTTT. Amino acids: CASSPLSTDTQYF. This chain links TRBV7-3 with TRBJ2-3; D not certain. Germline-derived CDR1 and CDR2 are SGHTA and FQGTGA. Trimming removed 5 bases from V and 0 bases from J, with 6 bases in between. The CDR3 consists of 13 residues. Looking up the rest from reference TRBV7-3 and TRBJ2-3 gives the full variable domain: GAGVSQTPSNKVTEKGKYVELRCDPISGHTALYWYRQSLGQGPEFLIYFQGTGAADDSGLPNDRFFAVRPEGSVSTLKIQRTERGDSAVYLCASSPLSTDTQYFGPGTRLTVL.

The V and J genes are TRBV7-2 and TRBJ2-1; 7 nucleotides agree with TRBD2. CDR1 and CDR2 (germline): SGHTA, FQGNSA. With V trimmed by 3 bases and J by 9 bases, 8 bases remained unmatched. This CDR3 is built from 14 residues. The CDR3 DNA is TGTGCCAGCAGCTTTGGCGGGAGTGTAGGTGAGCAGTTCTTC. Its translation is CASSFGGSVGEQFF.

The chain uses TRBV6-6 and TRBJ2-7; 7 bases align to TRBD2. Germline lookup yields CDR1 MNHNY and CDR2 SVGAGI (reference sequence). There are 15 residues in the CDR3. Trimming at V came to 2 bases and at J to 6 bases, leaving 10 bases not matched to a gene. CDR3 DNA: TGTGCCAGCAGTTACCAGTCCGCGGGAGAGGCCGAGCAGTACTTC. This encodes CASSYQSAGEAEQYF.

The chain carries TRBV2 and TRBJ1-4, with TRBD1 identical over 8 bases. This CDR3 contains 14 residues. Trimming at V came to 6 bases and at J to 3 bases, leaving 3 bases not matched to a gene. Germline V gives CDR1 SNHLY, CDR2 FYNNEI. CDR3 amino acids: CASSHRGANEKLFF. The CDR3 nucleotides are TGTGCCAGCAGCCACAGGGGGGCTAATGAAAAACTGTTTTTT.

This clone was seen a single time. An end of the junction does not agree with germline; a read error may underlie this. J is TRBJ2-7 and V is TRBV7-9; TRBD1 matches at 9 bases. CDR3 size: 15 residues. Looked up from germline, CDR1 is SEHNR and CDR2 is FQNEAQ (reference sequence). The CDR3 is CTSSSTGTGPYEQYF. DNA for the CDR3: TGTACCAGCAGCTCAACTGGGACAGGGCCCTACGAGCAGTACTTC.

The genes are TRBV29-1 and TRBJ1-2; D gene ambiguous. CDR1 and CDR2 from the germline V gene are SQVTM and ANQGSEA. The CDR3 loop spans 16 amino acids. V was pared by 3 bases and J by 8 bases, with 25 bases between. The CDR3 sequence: CSVDGEAGNTVKGYTF. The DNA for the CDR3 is TGCAGCGTTGACGGGGAGGCAGGAAACACAGTAAAGGGCTACACCTTC.

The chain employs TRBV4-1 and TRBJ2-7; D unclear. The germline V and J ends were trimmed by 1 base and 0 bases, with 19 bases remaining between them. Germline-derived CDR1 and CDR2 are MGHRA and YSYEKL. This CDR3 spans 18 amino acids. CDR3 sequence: CASSQAASGSDNSYEQYF. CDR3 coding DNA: TGCGCCAGCAGCCAAGCGGCGTCAGGATCTGACAACTCCTACGAGCAGTACTTC.

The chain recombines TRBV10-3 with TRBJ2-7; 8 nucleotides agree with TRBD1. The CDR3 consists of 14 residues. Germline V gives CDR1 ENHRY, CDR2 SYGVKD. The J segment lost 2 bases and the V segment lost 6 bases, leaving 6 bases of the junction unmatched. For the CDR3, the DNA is TGTGCCATCAGGCGGACAGGGTCTACCTACGAGCAGTACTTC. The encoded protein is CAIRRTGSTYEQYF.

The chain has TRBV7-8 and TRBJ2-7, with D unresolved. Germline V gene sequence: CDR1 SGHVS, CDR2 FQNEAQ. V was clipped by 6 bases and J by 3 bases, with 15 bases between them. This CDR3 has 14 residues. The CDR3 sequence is CASSFGRIDYEQYF. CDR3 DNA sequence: TGTGCCAGCAGTTTTGGCAGGATTGACTACGAGCAGTACTTC.

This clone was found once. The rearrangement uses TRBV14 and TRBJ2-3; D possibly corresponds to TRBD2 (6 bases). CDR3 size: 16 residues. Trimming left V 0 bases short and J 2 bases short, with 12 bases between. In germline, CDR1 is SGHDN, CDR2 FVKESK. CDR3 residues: CASSQDPSAYTDTQYF. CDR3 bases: TGTGCCAGCAGCCAAGACCCTAGCGCGTACACAGATACGCAGTATTTT.

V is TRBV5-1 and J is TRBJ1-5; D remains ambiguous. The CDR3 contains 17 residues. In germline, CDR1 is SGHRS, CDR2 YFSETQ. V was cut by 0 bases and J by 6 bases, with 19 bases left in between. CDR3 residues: CASSLGTSGGRSQPQHF. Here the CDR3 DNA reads TGCGCCAGCAGCTTGGGAACCTCGGGAGGAAGAAGTCAGCCCCAGCATTTT.

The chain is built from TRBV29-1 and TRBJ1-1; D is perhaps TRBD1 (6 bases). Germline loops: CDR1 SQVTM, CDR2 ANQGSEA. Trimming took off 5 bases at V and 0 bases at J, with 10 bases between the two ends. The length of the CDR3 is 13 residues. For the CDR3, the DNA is TGCAGCGTTACCACAGGGATGAACACTGAAGCTTTCTTT. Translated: CSVTTGMNTEAFF.

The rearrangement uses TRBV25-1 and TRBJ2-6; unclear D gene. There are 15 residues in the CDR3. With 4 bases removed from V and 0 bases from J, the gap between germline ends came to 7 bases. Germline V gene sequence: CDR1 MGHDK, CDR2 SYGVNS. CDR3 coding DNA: TGTGCCAGCAGTGTACAGTCCTCTGGGGCCAACGTCCTGACTTTC. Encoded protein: CASSVQSSGANVLTF. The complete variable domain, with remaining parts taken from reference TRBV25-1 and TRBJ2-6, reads EADIYQTPRYLVIGTGKKITLECSQTMGHDKMYWYQQDPGMELHLIHYSYGVNSTEKGDLSSESTVSRIRTEHFPLTLESARPSHTSQYLCASSVQSSGANVLTFGAGSRLTVL.

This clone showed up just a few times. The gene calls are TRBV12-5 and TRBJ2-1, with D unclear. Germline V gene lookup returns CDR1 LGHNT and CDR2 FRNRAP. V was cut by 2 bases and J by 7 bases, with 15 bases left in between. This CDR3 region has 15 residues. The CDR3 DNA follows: TGTGCTAGTGGTTTGCAGGTTGGTATTGGGAATGAGCAGTTCTTC. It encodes CASGLQVGIGNEQFF. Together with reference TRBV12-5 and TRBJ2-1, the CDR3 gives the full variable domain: DARVTQTPRHKVTEMGQEVTMRCQPILGHNTVFWYRQTMMQGLELLAYFRNRAPLDDSGMPKDRFSAEMPDATLATLKIQPSEPRDSAVYFCASGLQVGIGNEQFFGPGTRLTVL.

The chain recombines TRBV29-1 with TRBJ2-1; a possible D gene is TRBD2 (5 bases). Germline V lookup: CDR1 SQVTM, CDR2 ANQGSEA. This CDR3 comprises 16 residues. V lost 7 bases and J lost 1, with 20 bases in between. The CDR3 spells CSADRSVGVSYNEQFF. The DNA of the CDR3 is TGCAGCGCTGATCGATCGGTCGGGGTTTCCTACAATGAGCAGTTCTTC.

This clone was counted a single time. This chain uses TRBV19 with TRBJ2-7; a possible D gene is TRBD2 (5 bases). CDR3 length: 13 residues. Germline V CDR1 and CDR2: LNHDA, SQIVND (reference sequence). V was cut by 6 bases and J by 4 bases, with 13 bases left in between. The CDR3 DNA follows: TGTGCCAGTAGCTTACTAGTGGGGTACGAGCAGTACTTC. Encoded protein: CASSLLVGYEQYF.

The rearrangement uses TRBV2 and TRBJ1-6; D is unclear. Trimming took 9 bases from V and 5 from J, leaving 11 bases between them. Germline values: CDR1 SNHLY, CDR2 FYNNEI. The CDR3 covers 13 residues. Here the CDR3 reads CASEEENNSPLHF. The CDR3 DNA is TGTGCCAGTGAAGAGGAGAATAATTCACCCCTCCACTTT. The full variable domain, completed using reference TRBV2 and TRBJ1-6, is EPEVTQTPSHQVTQMGQEVILRCVPISNHLYFYWYRQILGQKVEFLVSFYNNEISEKSEIFDDQFSVERPDGSNFTLKIRSTKLEDSAMYFCASEEENNSPLHFGNGTRLTVT.